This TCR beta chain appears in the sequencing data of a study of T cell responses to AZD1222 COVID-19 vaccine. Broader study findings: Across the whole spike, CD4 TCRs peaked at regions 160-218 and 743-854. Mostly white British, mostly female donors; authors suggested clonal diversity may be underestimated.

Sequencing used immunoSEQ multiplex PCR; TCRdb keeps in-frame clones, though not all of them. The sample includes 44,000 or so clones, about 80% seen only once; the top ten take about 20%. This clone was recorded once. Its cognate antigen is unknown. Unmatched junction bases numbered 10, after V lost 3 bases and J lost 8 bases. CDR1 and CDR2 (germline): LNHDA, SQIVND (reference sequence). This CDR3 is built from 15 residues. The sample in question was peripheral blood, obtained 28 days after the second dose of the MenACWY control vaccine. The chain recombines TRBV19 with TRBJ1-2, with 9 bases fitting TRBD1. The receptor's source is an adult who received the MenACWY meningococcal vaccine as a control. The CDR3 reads CASSIHSGQGGGYTF. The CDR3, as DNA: TGTGCCAGTAGTATCCACTCGGGACAGGGTGGAGGCTACACCTTC.